Listed below are T cell receptor beta chains from one sample, sequenced in a study of Ad26.COV2.S vaccination and SARS-CoV-2 variants. Only in-frame clones appear in the TCRdb table, and some are missing; sequencing was by immunoSEQ multiplex PCR. The sample lists hundreds of thousands of clones; 85% to 90% were seen once. The sample consisted of peripheral blood, taken in a trial of Ad26.COV2.S vaccine versus placebo. The receptor source for this set is a person between 18 and 65 years old who received the Ad26.COV2.S COVID-19 vaccine or a placebo. Both conserved end residues are trimmed from each CDR3. Each record gives: J gene, V gene, CDR3 protein.

>TRBJ1-3|TRBV5-8
ASSRGTVSSGNTIY
>TRBJ1-2|TRBV4-2
ASSQDLGGGGYT
>TRBJ2-7|TRBV15
ATSWGRNSYEQY
>TRBJ2-2|TRBV7-3
ASSRTGAGELF
>TRBJ1-2|TRBV7-8
ASSPTGGGYT
>TRBJ2-3|TRBV5-8
ASSPLYSGGAGDTQY
>TRBJ2-7|TRBV30
AWSVLSSYEQY
>TRBJ2-5|TRBV2
ASSEGYSGETQY
>TRBJ2-5|TRBV15
ATSRDFRTLYWTAQETQY
>TRBJ1-5|TRBV6-6
ASSSSRGYQPQH
>TRBJ2-2|TRBV11-3
ASESRGRTGELF
>TRBJ2-7|TRBV7-9
ASSLVGRNYEQY
>TRBJ1-6|TRBV10-3
ATTRQDNSPLH
>TRBJ1-4|TRBV3-1/TRBV3-2
ASRAGETNEKLF
>TRBJ2-3|TRBV7-3
ASSLTGTGTDTQY
>TRBJ1-1|TRBV9
ASSWDVAGLEAF
>TRBJ2-5|TRBV4-1
ASSRDLQGLGLAGERETQY
>TRBJ1-1|TRBV6-2/TRBV6-3
ASSYSPAVEAF
>TRBJ2-3|TRBV7-9
ASSLGAGGRGDTDTQY
>TRBJ1-1|TRBV28
ASSLPRRNTEAF
>TRBJ1-1|TRBV12-3/TRBV12-4
ASSLRRPHEAF
>TRBJ2-7|TRBV5-1
ASSLWGSYEQY
>TRBJ2-3|TRBV29-1
SSKRDNRGTDTQY
>TRBJ1-2|TRBV4-3
ASSQTNGGYT
>TRBJ1-5|TRBV5-6
ASSLEAGGNQPQH
>TRBJ1-2|TRBV9
ASAPGGPGYGYT
>TRBJ2-3|TRBV7-2
ASTSLLDGGGDTQY
>TRBJ2-3|TRBV7-3
ASSTTGGTDTQY
>TRBJ2-2|TRBV2
ASRDRAKSSNTGELF
>TRBJ2-1|TRBV7-2
ASSAGLAGGYNEQF
>TRBJ2-1|TRBV7-9
ASSGQQGPRL
>TRBJ2-5|TRBV4-3
ASSQEFRAGGFRETQY
>TRBJ2-1|TRBV15
ATSRDRESSYNEQF
>TRBJ1-1|TRBV27
ASSFGPGNTEAF
>TRBJ1-1|TRBV5-4
ASSSDPEWNGEAF
>TRBJ1-6|TRBV25-1
ASERTGDAWALH
>TRBJ2-3|TRBV25-1
ASRPSGTSQY
>TRBJ2-7|TRBV9
ASSVTAGTGPSEQY
>TRBJ2-2|TRBV3-1/TRBV3-2
ASSPGVTGELF
>TRBJ2-5|TRBV9
ASSGSPFGTQY
>TRBJ2-2|TRBV5-1
ASSLAQRGSPGELF
>TRBJ1-4|TRBV3-1/TRBV3-2
ASSQVGAPATNEKLF
>TRBJ1-5|TRBV7-8
ASSPAPRDQPQH
>TRBJ1-5|TRBV15
ATSRPTGAGYSNQPQH
>TRBJ1-1|TRBV15
ATSIQGITEAF
>TRBJ1-2|TRBV12-3/TRBV12-4
ASSYDWGYT
>TRBJ2-3|TRBV7-3
ASSPGQGNRDTQY
>TRBJ2-5|TRBV14
ASSQWTSGIETQY
>TRBJ2-1|TRBV15
ATSRDQAGPYRF
>TRBJ1-1|TRBV7-9
ASSLLRDRGRFEAF
>TRBJ1-2|TRBV5-4
ASRLTGGDYGYT
>TRBJ2-5|TRBV7-6
ASSLEPPPQETQY